The 8 T cell receptor beta chains below come from one sample, sequenced in a study of blood T cells in healthy people across ages (dated by TCRdb to 2015 to 2017). The receptor library was made with 5' RACE. The sequencer was an Illumina HiSeq 2500. A second PCR of roughly 6 to 11 cycles was run with a J-beta primer mix and a sample-barcoded 5' primer. TCRdb trimmed the raw reads at Q25, called clones with MiXCR and kept productive beta chains. For every CDR3 protein sequence, its rows merge into one entry that carries the most common genes and DNA. Within this sample are around 320,000 distinct CDR3 sequences, with roughly 29% of them counted one time only. 29% of the sample rests with the top ten. Sequencing input: blood. Source of these receptors: a woman in her 70s in good health.

The CDR3: CASSDSTGGETQYF. DNA of the CDR3: TGTGCCAGCAGCGACTCTACAGGGGGAGAGACCCAGTACTTC. The chain recombines TRBV5-6 with TRBJ2-5, with TRBD1 matching over 8 bases. The CDR3 has 14 amino acids. Germline trimming cut 4 bases from V and 4 bases from J; bases unmatched to any gene: 6. CDR1 is SGHDT and CDR2 is YYEEEE in the germline V gene.

This clonotype was seen a handful of times. The junction does not match germline at one end; this may be a read error. The chain joins TRBV4-1 to TRBJ2-1; D may be TRBD2 (7 bases). The J call may be faulty, since TRBJ2-5 better matches the DNA end. The CDR3 runs 17 residues. CDR1 and CDR2 (germline): MGHRA, YSYEKL. The CDR3 nucleotides are TGCGCCAGCAGCCAAGGTAGGACAGCGACTAGCCAACAGACCCAGTACTTC. Amino acids: CASSQGRTATSQQTQYF.

In its sample, this clonotype was seen a few times. The chain carries TRBV5-1 and TRBJ2-5; D possibly corresponds to TRBD2 (6 bases). TRBJ2-1 matches the DNA end more closely, so the J call is doubtful. This CDR3 spans 13 amino acids. CDR1 and CDR2 from the germline V gene are SGHRS and YFSETQ. CDR3 sequence: CASSPGLRNEQFF. The CDR3 nucleotides read TGCGCCAGCAGCCCGGGACTCCGCAATGAGCAGTTCTTC.

The chain joins TRBV5-1 to TRBJ2-5; D is unclear. The CDR3 is made up of 8 amino acids. The germline CDR1 and CDR2 sequences are SGHRS and YFSETQ. The CDR3 loop reads CLSSRQYF. CDR3 DNA sequence: TGCCTGAGCAGCCGCCAGTACTTC.

Many counts were recorded for this clonotype. This chain links TRBV29-1 with TRBJ2-7, with a tentative D call TRBD2 (6 bases). Germline loops: CDR1 SQVTM, CDR2 ANQGSEA. V was clipped by 7 bases and J by 3 bases, with 19 bases between them. CDR3 length equals 14 residues. The CDR3, as DNA: TGCAGCGCTGCGCGGGACGCCGAGGACTACGAGCAGTACTTC. The encoded protein is CSAARDAEDYEQYF.

Comments on this clonotype: One end of the junction fails to match germline, which may point to a read error. The rearrangement uses TRBV12-3 or TRBV12-4 and TRBJ2-7; D perhaps matches TRBD2 (5 bases). The CDR3 is 13 amino acids. The chain's CDR3 is CASSFGVRYEPYF. CDR3 DNA: TGTGCCAGCAGTTTCGGGGTTCGCTACGAGCCGTACTTC.

A few counts support this clonotype. J is TRBJ2-7 and V is TRBV7-9; D could derive from TRBD1 or TRBD2 (5 bases each). The V end lost 6 bases, the J end lost 3 bases, and 18 bases lay between the germline ends. The CDR3 totals 15 residues. Germline values: CDR1 SEHNR, CDR2 FQNEAQ (reference sequence). CDR3 DNA sequence: TGTGCCAGCAGTCTTACCGGGGACCCGCACTACGAGCAGTACTTC. It translates to CASSLTGDPHYEQYF.

This clonotype came up a few times. This rearrangement joins TRBV15 to TRBJ2-3; no clear D. CDR1 and CDR2 (germline): LNHNV, YYDKDF (reference sequence). Trimming took 0 bases from V and 1 from J, leaving 5 bases between them. The CDR3 spans 14 residues. The CDR3 sequence: CATSRDQGTDTQYF. The CDR3 DNA reads TGTGCCACCAGCAGAGATCAAGGCACAGATACGCAGTATTTT.